These T cell receptor beta chains were read from a single sample in a study of T cells in Graves' hyperthyroidism and ophthalmopathy. TCRdb called the multiplex PCR reads again in MiXCR, with one record for every CDR3 protein. Of about 400,000 distinct CDR3 sequences listed, approximately 14% are singletons. The sample consisted of blood. The receptors originated from a woman aged 60-75 years with Graves' ophthalmopathy. Both conserved end residues are part of each CDR3. D genes are given only for firm matches. Only some rows state a clone size, as once, few, many or a class for expanded clones.

TGTGCCAGCAGGTTGACTAGCGGGGGGGAGCAGTACTTC,CASRLTSGGEQYF,many,TRBV28,TRBD2,TRBJ2-7
TGTGCCAGCCAAGAGGATTTAAACACTGAAGCTTTCTTT,CASQEDLNTEAFF,many,TRBV6-1,NA,TRBJ1-1
TGTGCCAGCAGCTTAGATCGGGGAGGGGGAGAGACCCAGTACTTC,CASSLDRGGGETQYF,NA,TRBV11-3,NA,TRBJ2-5
TGTGCCAGCAGCCAAGCTGTCAGCCTTGTGGGTAACTATGGCTACACCTTC,CASSQAVSLVGNYGYTF,few,TRBV3-1,NA,TRBJ1-2
TGTGCCAGCAGTTTACGACAGGGGTTGGTATTGAATACGCAGTATTTT,CASSLRQGLVLNTQYF,NA,TRBV27,TRBD1,TRBJ2-3
TGTGCCAGCAGCTTAGCGGCAGCGGGAGGGCCTCGGACAGATACGCAGTATTTT,CASSLAAAGGPRTDTQYF,many,TRBV7-9,TRBD2,TRBJ2-3
TGCAGCGCCGAGAGGTCCCTTGGCATTGCCGCAGATACGCAGTATTTT,CSAERSLGIAADTQYF,NA,TRBV29-1,NA,TRBJ2-3
TGTGCCAGCAGCTTAGCTATTGCAAGGCTAGGTTATGGCTACACCTTC,CASSLAIARLGYGYTF,NA,TRBV7-9,NA,TRBJ1-2
TGTGCCAGCTCACCACAGGGGCGAGGGGAAAAACTGTTTTTT,CASSPQGRGEKLFF,many,TRBV18,NA,TRBJ1-4
TGCAGGGCTAGAGCTCGGGGGGCGGGGGGCTACACCTTC,CRARARGAGGYTF,NA,TRBV20-1,NA,TRBJ1-2
TGTGCCAGCTCACGGGGAGTCCCTCTCACAGATACGCAGTATTTT,CASSRGVPLTDTQYF,many,TRBV18,NA,TRBJ2-3
TGCAGCGTTAGGACAGTGGGGGAGACCCAGTACTTC,CSVRTVGETQYF,many,TRBV29-1,NA,TRBJ2-5
TGTGCCAGCAGTTACAGAGAGCCCCAGCATTTT,CASSYREPQHF,few,TRBV28,NA,TRBJ1-5
TGTGCCAGCAGCTTAACGTTTGGAGGGTCAGGCGGGGAGCTGTTTTTT,CASSLTFGGSGGELFF,NA,TRBV7-3,NA,TRBJ2-2
TGCGCCAGCAGCGCCGGGGGTTTCGAGACCCAGTACTTC,CASSAGGFETQYF,few,TRBV5-1,NA,TRBJ2-5
TGTGCCAGCAGCAACACCGGGACTAGGAGCGGGGAGCTGTTTTTT,CASSNTGTRSGELFF,many,TRBV7-3,TRBD2,TRBJ2-2
TGTGCCAGCTCACCCCGGGACAGCCAAGAGACCCAGTACTTC,CASSPRDSQETQYF,many,TRBV18,TRBD1,TRBJ2-5
TGTGCCAGCAGCTTGGTTCGGGGTCGCAATCAGCCCCAGCATTTT,CASSLVRGRNQPQHF,many,TRBV5-6,NA,TRBJ1-5
TGCAGCGGATGGGGGAGTTCTAAAACGAATGAGCAGTTCTTC,CSGWGSSKTNEQFF,few,TRBV29-1,NA,TRBJ2-1
TGTGCCATCAGTGAGATCCAGGGGTCTTATGGCTACACCTTC,CAISEIQGSYGYTF,many,TRBV10-3,NA,TRBJ1-2
TGTGCCAGCAGTTTAGAGCGACAGGGAAGTGAAGCTTTCTTT,CASSLERQGSEAFF,many,TRBV12-3/TRBV12-4,TRBD1,TRBJ1-1
TGTGCCAGCACCGTACCTCCTAGCACAGATACGCAGTATTTT,CASTVPPSTDTQYF,many,TRBV27,NA,TRBJ2-3
TGTGCCAGCAGCAAACCCAGGGCAGAAGCCTACGAGCAGTACTTC,CASSKPRAEAYEQYF,many,TRBV7-2,NA,TRBJ2-7
TGTGCCAGCAGCCTACGAGCGGGAGTCGTCCACGAGCAGTACTTC,CASSLRAGVVHEQYF,few,TRBV5-6,TRBD2,TRBJ2-7
TGCGCCAGCAATACAGGGTCAAGCTCCTACGAGCAGTACTTC,CASNTGSSSYEQYF,many,TRBV5-1,NA,TRBJ2-7
TGTGCCAGTAGTATGAGGCCGAACACAGATACGCAGTATTTT,CASSMRPNTDTQYF,NA,TRBV19,NA,TRBJ2-3
TGTGCCAGCAGTTACAGGGATCAGCCCCAGCATTTT,CASSYRDQPQHF,NA,TRBV6-6,NA,TRBJ1-5
TGCGCCAGCAGCTCCACTAGCGGGAGAGGCTACGAGCAGTACTTC,CASSSTSGRGYEQYF,many,TRBV5-1,TRBD2,TRBJ2-7
TGTGCCAGCGGGGCCACAGGAGGGAATCAGCCCCAGCATTTT,CASGATGGNQPQHF,NA,TRBV2,NA,TRBJ1-5
TGCGCCAGCAGCTCCCCGGGACTAGCGGTTGGGCAGTCCTTC,CASSSPGLAVGQSF,NA,TRBV10-1,TRBD2,TRBJ2-1
TGTGCCAGCGGGGGACTAGCGGGAAAGGGGACAGATACGCAGTATTTT,CASGGLAGKGTDTQYF,NA,TRBV2,TRBD2,TRBJ2-3
TGTGCCAGTGTTAAGACAGGGGGCGCAGGGCTTACTCGACTCAATGAGCAGTTCTTC,CASVKTGGAGLTRLNEQFF,few,TRBV19,TRBD1,TRBJ2-1
TGTGCCAGCAGTTTAGGGCGGTACACTGAAGCTTTCTTT,CASSLGRYTEAFF,many,TRBV27,NA,TRBJ1-1
TGTGCCAGCAGACCGTGGGGAAGCACAGATACGCAGTATTTT,CASRPWGSTDTQYF,NA,TRBV6-1,NA,TRBJ2-3
TGTGCCAACAGCACGACAGGGAAGCAGTGGAATCAGCCCCAGCATTTT,CANSTTGKQWNQPQHF,few,TRBV5-6,TRBD1,TRBJ1-5
TGTGCCAGCAGTTTATCTGGAGGGACAGCGAGCTCCTACGAGCAGTACTTC,CASSLSGGTASSYEQYF,many,TRBV12-3/TRBV12-4,NA,TRBJ2-7
TGCAGTGCTGGGGGGACTAGCGGGACCCACGAGCAGTACTTC,CSAGGTSGTHEQYF,NA,TRBV20-1,TRBD2,TRBJ2-7
TGTGCCAGCAGCATCAGGGGTAGCTCCTATAATTCACCCCTCCACTTT,CASSIRGSSYNSPLHF,NA,TRBV7-9,NA,TRBJ1-6
TGCAGCGTCAGGGTATTCGGGACAGGGTACGAGCAGTACTTC,CSVRVFGTGYEQYF,many,TRBV29-1,TRBD1,TRBJ2-7
TGTGCCAGCAATCGGAGGGATACGCAGTATTTT,CASNRRDTQYF,many,TRBV28,NA,TRBJ2-3
TGCAGTGCTAATCAGGGTTCCGGGGAGCTGTTTTTT,CSANQGSGELFF,NA,TRBV20-1,NA,TRBJ2-2
TGCGCCAGCAGCTTGGCCATGGCGGGAGCGCTACAAGAGACCCAGTACTTC,CASSLAMAGALQETQYF,NA,TRBV5-1,TRBD2,TRBJ2-5
TGCAGTGCTAGAGATGGATTAGCGAACACAGATACGCAGTATTTT,CSARDGLANTDTQYF,NA,TRBV20-1,NA,TRBJ2-3
TGTGCCAGCAGTTACTCGAGGACTAGCGGGAGGGAATACAATGAGCAGTTCTTC,CASSYSRTSGREYNEQFF,many,TRBV6-2/TRBV6-3,TRBD2,TRBJ2-1
TGCAGCGGCCGGACAGGGCCTAATGAAAAACTGTTTTTT,CSGRTGPNEKLFF,NA,TRBV29-1,TRBD1,TRBJ1-4
TGCGCCAGCGCTCCATTCAGGGGTCGGGAGCAGTACTTC,CASAPFRGREQYF,few,TRBV10-1,NA,TRBJ2-7
TGTGCCAGCAGTTTAGTCCAGGGTTATCAGCCCCAGCATTTT,CASSLVQGYQPQHF,NA,TRBV28,NA,TRBJ1-5
TGTGCCAGCTCACCACCGGGACGGCAAAACAATGAGCAGTTCTTC,CASSPPGRQNNEQFF,NA,TRBV18,NA,TRBJ2-1
TGTGCCATCCAACTCAAGGGGGGAACTGGAAACACCATATATTTT,CAIQLKGGTGNTIYF,NA,TRBV6-1,NA,TRBJ1-3
TGTGCCAGCAGCCAACCCGGGACTAGCGGGAGGAAGACCCAGTACTTC,CASSQPGTSGRKTQYF,few,TRBV3-1,TRBD2,TRBJ2-5
TGTGCCTGGAGCCCAGTCACAGGGGCCTTCTATGGCTACACCTTC,CAWSPVTGAFYGYTF,NA,TRBV30,TRBD1,TRBJ1-2
TGTGCCAGCAGTTCCACCGGACAGGGGCACTCCTACGAGCAGTACTTC,CASSSTGQGHSYEQYF,many,TRBV28,TRBD1,TRBJ2-7